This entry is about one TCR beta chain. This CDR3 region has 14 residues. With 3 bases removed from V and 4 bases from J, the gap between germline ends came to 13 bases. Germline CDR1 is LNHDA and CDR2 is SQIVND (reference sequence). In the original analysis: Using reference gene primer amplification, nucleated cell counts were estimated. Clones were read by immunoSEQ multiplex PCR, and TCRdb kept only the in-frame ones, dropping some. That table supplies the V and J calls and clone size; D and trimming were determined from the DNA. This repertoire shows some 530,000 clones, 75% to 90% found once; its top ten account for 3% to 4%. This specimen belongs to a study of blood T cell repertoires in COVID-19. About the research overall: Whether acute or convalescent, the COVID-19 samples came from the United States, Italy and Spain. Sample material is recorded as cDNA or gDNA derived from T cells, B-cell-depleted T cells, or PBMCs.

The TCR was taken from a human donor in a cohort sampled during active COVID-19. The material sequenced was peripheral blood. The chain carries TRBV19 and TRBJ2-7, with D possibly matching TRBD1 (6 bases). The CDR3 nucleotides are TGTGCCAGTAGTATGACAGGTAACGCATACGAGCAGTACTTC. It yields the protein CASSMTGNAYEQYF.